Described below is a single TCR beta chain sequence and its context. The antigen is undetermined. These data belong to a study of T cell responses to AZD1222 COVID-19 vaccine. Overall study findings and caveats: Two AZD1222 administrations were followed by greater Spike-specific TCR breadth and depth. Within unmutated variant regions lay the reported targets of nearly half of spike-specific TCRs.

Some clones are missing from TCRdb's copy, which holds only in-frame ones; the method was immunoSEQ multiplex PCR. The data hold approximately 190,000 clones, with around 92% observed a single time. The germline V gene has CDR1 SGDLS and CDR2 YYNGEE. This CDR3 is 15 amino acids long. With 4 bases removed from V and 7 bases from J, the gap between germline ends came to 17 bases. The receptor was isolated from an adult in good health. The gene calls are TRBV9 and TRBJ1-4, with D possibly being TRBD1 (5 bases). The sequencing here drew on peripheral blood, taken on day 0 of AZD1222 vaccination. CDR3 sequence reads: CASSNLRQGREKLFF. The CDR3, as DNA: TGTGCCAGCAGCAACCTTAGGCAGGGCCGTGAAAAACTGTTTTTT.